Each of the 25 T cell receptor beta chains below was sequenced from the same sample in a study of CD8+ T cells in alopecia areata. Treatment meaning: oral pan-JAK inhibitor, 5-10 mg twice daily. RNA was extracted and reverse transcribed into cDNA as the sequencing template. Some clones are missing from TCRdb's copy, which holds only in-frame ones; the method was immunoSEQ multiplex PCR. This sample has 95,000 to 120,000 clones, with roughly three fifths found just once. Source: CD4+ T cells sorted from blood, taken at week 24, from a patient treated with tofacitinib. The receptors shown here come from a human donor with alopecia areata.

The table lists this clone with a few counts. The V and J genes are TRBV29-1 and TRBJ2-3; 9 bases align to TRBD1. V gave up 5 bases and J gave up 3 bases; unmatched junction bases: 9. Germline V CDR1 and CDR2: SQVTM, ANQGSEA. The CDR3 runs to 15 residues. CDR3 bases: TGCAGCGTTAAGGCCCCGGACAGGGGAACAGATACGCAGTATTTT. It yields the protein CSVKAPDRGTDTQYF.

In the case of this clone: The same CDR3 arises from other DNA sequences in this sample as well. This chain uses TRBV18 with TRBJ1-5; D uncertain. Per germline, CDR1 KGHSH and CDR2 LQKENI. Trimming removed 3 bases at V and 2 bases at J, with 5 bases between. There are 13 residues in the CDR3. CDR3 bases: TGTGCCAGCTCACCTTCGGGCAATCAGCCCCAGCATTTT. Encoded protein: CASSPSGNQPQHF.

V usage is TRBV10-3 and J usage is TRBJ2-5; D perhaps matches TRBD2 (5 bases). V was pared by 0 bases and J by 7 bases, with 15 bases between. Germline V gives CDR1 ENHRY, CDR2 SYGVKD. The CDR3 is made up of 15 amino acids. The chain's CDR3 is CAISESYGAGGTQYF. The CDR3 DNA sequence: TGTGCCATCAGTGAGTCGTATGGAGCAGGAGGGACCCAGTACTTC.

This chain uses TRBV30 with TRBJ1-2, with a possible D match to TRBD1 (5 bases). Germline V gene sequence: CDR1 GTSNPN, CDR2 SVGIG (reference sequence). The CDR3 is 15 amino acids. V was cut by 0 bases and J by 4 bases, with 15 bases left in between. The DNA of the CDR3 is TGTGCCTGGAGTGTAAGGCTGCGACAGTTCTATGGCTACACCTTC. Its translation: CAWSVRLRQFYGYTF.

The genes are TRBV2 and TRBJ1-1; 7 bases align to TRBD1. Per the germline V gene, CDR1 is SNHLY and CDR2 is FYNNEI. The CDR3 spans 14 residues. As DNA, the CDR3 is TGTGCAGTGGTTCAGACAGGGATGAACACTGAAGCTTTCTTT. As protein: CAVVQTGMNTEAFF.

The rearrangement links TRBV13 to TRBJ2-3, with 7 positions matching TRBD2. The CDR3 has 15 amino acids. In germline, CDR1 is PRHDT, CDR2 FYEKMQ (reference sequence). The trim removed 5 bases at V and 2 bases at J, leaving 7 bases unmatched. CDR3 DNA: TGTGCCAGCAGCAGAGCTAGCGGTGCCACAGATACGCAGTATTTT. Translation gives CASSRASGATDTQYF.

The CDR3 bases are TGCAGCGTTGAAGTGCGGCGGGGAAGGTCCAATGAGCAGTTCTTC. The encoded protein is CSVEVRRGRSNEQFF. The gene calls are TRBV29-1 and TRBJ2-1, with D possibly being TRBD2 (6 bases). The CDR3 loop spans 15 amino acids. Germline CDR1 SQVTM, CDR2 ANQGSEA. Trimming left V 1 base short and J 6 bases short, with 16 bases between.

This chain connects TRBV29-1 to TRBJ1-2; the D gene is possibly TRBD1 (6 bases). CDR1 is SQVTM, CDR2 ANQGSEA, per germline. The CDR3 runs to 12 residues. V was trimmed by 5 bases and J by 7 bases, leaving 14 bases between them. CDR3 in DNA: TGCAGCGTTACAGCGCGGGGGGCTGGCTACACCTTC. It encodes CSVTARGAGYTF.

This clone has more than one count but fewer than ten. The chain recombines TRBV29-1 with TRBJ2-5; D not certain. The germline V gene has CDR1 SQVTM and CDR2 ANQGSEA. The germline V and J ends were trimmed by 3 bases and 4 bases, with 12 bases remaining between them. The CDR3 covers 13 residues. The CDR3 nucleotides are TGCAGCGTTGATCAGGTCGATGGAGAGACCCAGTACTTC. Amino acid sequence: CSVDQVDGETQYF.

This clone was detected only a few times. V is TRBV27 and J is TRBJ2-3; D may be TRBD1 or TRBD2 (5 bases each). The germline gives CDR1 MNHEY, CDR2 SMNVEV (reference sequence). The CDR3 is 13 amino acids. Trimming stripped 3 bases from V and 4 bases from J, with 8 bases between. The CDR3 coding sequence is TGTGCCAGCAGTTTGTGGGGGTCAGATACGCAGTATTTT. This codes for CASSLWGSDTQYF.

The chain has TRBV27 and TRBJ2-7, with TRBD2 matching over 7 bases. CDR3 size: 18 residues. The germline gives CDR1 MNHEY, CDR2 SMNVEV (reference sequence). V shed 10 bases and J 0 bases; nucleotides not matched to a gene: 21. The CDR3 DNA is TGTGCCATAATAACGGGAGGTTGGGGCGGGGGAAACTCCTACGAGCAGTACTTC. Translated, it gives CAIITGGWGGGNSYEQYF.

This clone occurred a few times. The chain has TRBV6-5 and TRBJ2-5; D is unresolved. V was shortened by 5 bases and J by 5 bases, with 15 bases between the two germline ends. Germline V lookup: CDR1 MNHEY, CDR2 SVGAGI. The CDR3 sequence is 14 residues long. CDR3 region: CASSPSLGWETQYF. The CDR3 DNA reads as TGTGCCAGCAGTCCATCCCTCGGGTGGGAGACCCAGTACTTC.

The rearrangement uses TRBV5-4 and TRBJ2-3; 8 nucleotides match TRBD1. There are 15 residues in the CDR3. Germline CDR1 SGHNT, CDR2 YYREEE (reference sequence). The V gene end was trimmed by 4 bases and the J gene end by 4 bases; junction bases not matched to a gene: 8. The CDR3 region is CASSLGQGSADTQYF. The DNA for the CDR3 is TGTGCCAGCAGCCTAGGACAGGGTTCGGCAGATACGCAGTATTTT.

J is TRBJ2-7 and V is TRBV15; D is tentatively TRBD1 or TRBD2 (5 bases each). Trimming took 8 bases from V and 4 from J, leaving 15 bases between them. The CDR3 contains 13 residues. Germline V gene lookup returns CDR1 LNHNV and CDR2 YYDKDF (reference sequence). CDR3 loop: CATGLGHLYEQYF. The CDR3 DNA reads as TGTGCCACCGGACTGGGGCACCTTTACGAGCAGTACTTC.

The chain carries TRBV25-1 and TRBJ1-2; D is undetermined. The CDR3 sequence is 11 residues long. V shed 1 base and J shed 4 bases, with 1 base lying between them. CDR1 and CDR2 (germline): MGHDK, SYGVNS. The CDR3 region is CASSESYGYTF. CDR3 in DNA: TGTGCCAGCAGTGAATCCTATGGCTACACCTTC.

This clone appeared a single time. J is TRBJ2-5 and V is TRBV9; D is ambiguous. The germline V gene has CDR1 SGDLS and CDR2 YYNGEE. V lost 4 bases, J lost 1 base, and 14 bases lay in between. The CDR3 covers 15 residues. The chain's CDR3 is CASSLSARAQETQYF. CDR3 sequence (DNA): TGTGCCAGCAGCCTATCAGCCCGGGCCCAAGAGACCCAGTACTTC.

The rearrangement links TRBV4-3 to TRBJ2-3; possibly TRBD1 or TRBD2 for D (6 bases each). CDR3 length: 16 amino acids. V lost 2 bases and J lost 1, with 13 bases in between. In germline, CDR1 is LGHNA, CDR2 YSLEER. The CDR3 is CASSQSGAGGTDTQYF. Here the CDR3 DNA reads TGCGCCAGCAGCCAATCGGGGGCTGGCGGCACAGATACGCAGTATTTT.

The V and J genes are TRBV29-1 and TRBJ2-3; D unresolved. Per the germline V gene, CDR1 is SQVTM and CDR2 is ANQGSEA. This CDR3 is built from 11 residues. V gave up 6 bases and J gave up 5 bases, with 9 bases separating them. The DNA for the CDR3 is TGCAGCGTCGTTTTTCGAGATACGCAGTATTTT. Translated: CSVVFRDTQYF.

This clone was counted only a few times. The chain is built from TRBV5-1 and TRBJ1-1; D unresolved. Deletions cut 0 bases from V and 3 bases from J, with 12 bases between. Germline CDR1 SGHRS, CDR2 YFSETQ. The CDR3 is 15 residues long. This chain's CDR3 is CASSLVSGSDTEAFF. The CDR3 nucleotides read TGCGCCAGCAGCTTGGTGTCGGGTTCGGACACTGAAGCTTTCTTT.

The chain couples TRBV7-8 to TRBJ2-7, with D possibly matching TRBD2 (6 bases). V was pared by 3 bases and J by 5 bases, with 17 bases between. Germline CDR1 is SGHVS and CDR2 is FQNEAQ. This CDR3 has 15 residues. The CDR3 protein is CASSFEEGQYHEQYF. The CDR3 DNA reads TGTGCCAGCAGCTTCGAGGAGGGCCAGTACCACGAGCAGTACTTC.

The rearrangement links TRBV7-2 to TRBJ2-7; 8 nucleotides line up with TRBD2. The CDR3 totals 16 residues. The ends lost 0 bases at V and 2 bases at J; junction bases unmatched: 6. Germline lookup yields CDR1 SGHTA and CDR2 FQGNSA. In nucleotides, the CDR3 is TGTGCCAGCAGCTTAGCGCGGGGGGACCTTCCCTACGAGCAGTACTTC. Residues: CASSLARGDLPYEQYF.

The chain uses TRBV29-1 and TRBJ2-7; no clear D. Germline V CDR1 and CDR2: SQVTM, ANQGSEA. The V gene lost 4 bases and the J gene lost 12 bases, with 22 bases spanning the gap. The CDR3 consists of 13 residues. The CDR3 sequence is CSVVPRLSGQLYF. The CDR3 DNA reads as TGCAGCGTTGTTCCCCGGCTTTCAGGTCAGCTGTACTTC.

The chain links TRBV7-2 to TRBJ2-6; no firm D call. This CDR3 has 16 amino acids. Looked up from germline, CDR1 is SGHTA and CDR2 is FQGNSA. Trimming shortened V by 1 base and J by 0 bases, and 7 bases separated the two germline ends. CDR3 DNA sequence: TGTGCCAGCAGCTTAGTCAGGTCCTCTGGGGCCAACGTCCTGACTTTC. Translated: CASSLVRSSGANVLTF.

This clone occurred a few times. CDR3 protein: CSVAFVGTGFRYEQYF. The DNA for the CDR3 is TGCAGCGTTGCCTTTGTCGGGACAGGGTTTCGGTACGAGCAGTACTTC. The gene calls are TRBV29-1 and TRBJ2-7; TRBD1 matches at 9 bases. V trimming: 4 bases; J trimming: 4 bases; junction bases outside the gene matches: 14. Germline lookup yields CDR1 SQVTM and CDR2 ANQGSEA. The CDR3 is 16 residues long.

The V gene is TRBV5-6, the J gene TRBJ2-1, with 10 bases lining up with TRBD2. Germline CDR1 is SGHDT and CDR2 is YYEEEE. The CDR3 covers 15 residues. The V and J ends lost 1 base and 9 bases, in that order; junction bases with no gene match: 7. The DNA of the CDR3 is TGTGCCAGCAGCTTGAGAGCGGGGGGGCAGGTTGAGCAGTTCTTC. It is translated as CASSLRAGGQVEQFF. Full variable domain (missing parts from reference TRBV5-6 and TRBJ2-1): DAGVTQSPTHLIKTRGQQVTLRCSPKSGHDTVSWYQQALGQGPQFIFQYYEEEERQRGNFPDRFSGHQFPNYSSELNVNALLLGDSALYLCASSLRAGGQVEQFFGPGTRLTVL.